This T cell receptor (beta chain) was retrieved from a study of T cells in Graves' hyperthyroidism and ophthalmopathy. RNA transcripts served as the template for amplifying TCR beta CDR3 regions. The TCR CDR3 first-round RT-PCR relied on the HTBI primer set. TCRdb reprocessed the multiplex PCR reads via MiXCR and lists one record per CDR3 protein. There are approximately 610,000 distinct CDR3 sequences in the sample; over 15% occur only once, and around a sixth lies in the top ten. Findings of the study overall: The model made its ophthalmopathy prediction, and onset followed a median about 5.9 months later. In simple terms, a model built on 13 V-J features told ophthalmopathy apart from stable hyperthyroidism.

This clonotype was observed a few times. Its target is not known. V was pared by 2 bases and J by 4 bases, with 8 bases of the junction left unmatched. CDR1 SGHDN and CDR2 FVKESK come from the germline V gene. The CDR3 consists of 17 residues. The chain uses TRBV14 and TRBJ1-6; TRBD1 aligns across 7 bases. The sequenced sample was blood. The TCR sequence derives from a young woman with Graves' hyperthyroidism. This chain's CDR3 is CASSQTGEKIYNSPLHF. The CDR3 bases are TGTGCCAGCAGCCAAACAGGGGAGAAGATATATAATTCACCCCTCCACTTT.